What follows are 32 T cell receptor beta chains derived from one specimen sequenced in a study of shared clonotypes between healthy human individuals. TCRdb's copy holds only in-frame clones and misses some; the assay was immunoSEQ multiplex PCR. The table records about 2 million clones, about 95% of them present only once. The naive CD8 fraction comprised CD45RO-negative cells positively selected for CCR7 and excluded terminally differentiated effector memory CD45RA+ cells. Sample: naive CD8+ T cells sorted from blood. These TCRs come from a man aged 18 to 29 in good health.

This clone was found once. The V gene is TRBV9, the J gene TRBJ1-4; tentatively, D is TRBD1 (6 bases). Per germline, CDR1 SGDLS and CDR2 YYNGEE. V was clipped by 4 bases and J by 4 bases, with 17 bases between them. This CDR3 comprises 16 residues. CDR3 region: CASSPGTIAINEKLFF. CDR3 sequence (DNA): TGTGCCAGCAGCCCCGGGACAATAGCAATTAATGAAAAACTGTTTTTT.

V gene TRBV28 combines with J gene TRBJ1-2; D gene ambiguous. Trimming pared 1 base from V and 7 bases from J, leaving 13 bases between. Germline V gene data show CDR1 as MDHEN and CDR2 as SYDVKM. This CDR3 is built from 14 residues. The CDR3 loop is CASSLLLGKGGYTF. The CDR3 bases are TGTGCCAGCAGTTTATTGTTGGGGAAGGGTGGCTACACCTTC.

The V and J genes are TRBV28 and TRBJ1-5; 7 nucleotides match TRBD1. CDR3 length: 15 amino acids. CDR1 and CDR2 (germline): MDHEN, SYDVKM. The CDR3 nucleotides are TGTGCAACTCGAACAGGGGAGTATAGCAATCAGCCCCAGCATTTT. It specifies CATRTGEYSNQPQHF.

J is TRBJ1-1 and V is TRBV7-9; D unclear. The V gene lost 6 bases and the J gene lost 0 bases, with 8 bases spanning the gap. From germline, CDR1 is SEHNR and CDR2 FQNEAQ (reference sequence). CDR3 length: 13 amino acids. The CDR3 sequence is CASSQALNTEAFF. CDR3 DNA sequence: TGTGCCAGCAGTCAGGCCCTGAACACTGAAGCTTTCTTT.

The genes are TRBV9 and TRBJ2-7; 9 bases line up with TRBD1. CDR1 is SGDLS and CDR2 is YYNGEE in the germline V gene. After removal of 4 bases from V and 6 bases from J, the junction contained 8 bases not matched to a gene. The CDR3 extends over 14 amino acids. The CDR3 here is CASSPDRGTGEQYF. The CDR3 region has the DNA TGTGCCAGCAGCCCTGACAGGGGGACTGGCGAGCAGTACTTC.

As for this clone: The identical CDR3 is also encoded by other nucleotide sequences in the sample. This chain links TRBV6-1 with TRBJ2-7; the D is unclear. The germline gives CDR1 MNHNS, CDR2 SASEGT. V gave up 3 bases and J gave up 2 bases, with 8 bases separating them. The CDR3 is 13 amino acids. CDR3 in DNA: TGTGCCAGCAGTGAGGGTAGGGCCTACGAGCAGTACTTC. It translates to CASSEGRAYEQYF.

This rearrangement joins TRBV28 to TRBJ2-3, with 7 bases identical to TRBD2. The V gene's germline CDR1 is MDHEN and CDR2 SYDVKM. V dropped 5 bases and J dropped 4; count of bases not matched to a gene: 9. The CDR3 runs to 15 residues. The DNA for the CDR3 is TGTGCCAGCAGTCCAAGAGGACTAGTAGCAGATACGCAGTATTTT. Translating gives CASSPRGLVADTQYF.

The chain combines TRBV27 with TRBJ1-1, with 7 nucleotides matching TRBD1. In germline, CDR1 is MNHEY, CDR2 SMNVEV (reference sequence). V shed 3 bases, J shed 3 bases, and the junction held 10 bases outside the gene matches. The CDR3 loop spans 16 amino acids. Here the CDR3 reads CASSFLGTRGYTEAFF. CDR3 DNA sequence: TGTGCCAGCAGTTTTTTGGGGACCAGGGGGTACACTGAAGCTTTCTTT.

The chain couples TRBV4-3 to TRBJ2-3; TRBD1 or TRBD2 may be the D gene (6 bases each). The V and J ends lost 0 bases and 0 bases respectively, with 10 bases between them. Germline V gives CDR1 LGHNA, CDR2 YSLEER. This CDR3 contains 16 residues. For the CDR3, the DNA is TGCGCCAGCAGCCAAGAGGAGGGGGGTAGCACAGATACGCAGTATTTT. Translation: CASSQEEGGSTDTQYF.

The rearrangement links TRBV2 to TRBJ2-1, with TRBD2 matching 15 bases. The CDR3 is 17 amino acids. V shed 3 bases and J 5 bases; nucleotides not matched to a gene: 5. CDR1 and CDR2 from the germline V gene are SNHLY and FYNNEI. CDR3 protein: CASSEGLAGGGNNEQFF. Here the CDR3 DNA reads TGTGCCAGCAGTGAGGGACTAGCGGGGGGCGGCAACAATGAGCAGTTCTTC. Combining the CDR3 with reference TRBV2 and TRBJ2-1 gives the whole variable domain EPEVTQTPSHQVTQMGQEVILRCVPISNHLYFYWYRQILGQKVEFLVSFYNNEISEKSEIFDDQFSVERPDGSNFTLKIRSTKLEDSAMYFCASSEGLAGGGNNEQFFGPGTRLTVL.

V gene TRBV27 combines with J gene TRBJ2-7, with 8 bases fitting TRBD1. V dropped 5 bases and J dropped 3; count of bases not matched to a gene: 12. The germline V gene encodes CDR1 MNHEY and CDR2 SMNVEV (reference sequence). The CDR3 has 16 amino acids. In DNA form, the CDR3 reads TGTGCCAGCAGTCAGATCGGACAGGGTCTAATCTACGAGCAGTACTTC. Protein sequence: CASSQIGQGLIYEQYF.

The V call is TRBV4-1, the J call TRBJ2-3; weak D call: TRBD2 (6 bases). With 4 bases removed from V and 2 bases from J, the gap between germline ends came to 13 bases. The CDR3 extends over 15 amino acids. Germline CDR1 is MGHRA and CDR2 is YSYEKL. The CDR3 sequence: CASSLQTRLTDTQYF. In DNA form, the CDR3 reads TGCGCCAGCAGCCTACAGACTAGACTCACAGATACGCAGTATTTT.

This clone appeared once. The chain carries TRBV4-1 and TRBJ2-7, with 11 bases lining up with TRBD2. Germline V gives CDR1 MGHRA, CDR2 YSYEKL. CDR3 length equals 15 residues. The V and J ends lost 3 bases and 7 bases, in that order; junction bases with no gene match: 8. CDR3 DNA: TGCGCCAGCAGCCAGCATCTAGCGGGGGGACGTGAGCAGTACTTC. Its translation is CASSQHLAGGREQYF.

In DNA form, the CDR3 reads TGTGCCAGCAGTTTACTTCAAATGAGACACGAGCAGTACTTC. Protein sequence: CASSLLQMRHEQYF. This chain joins TRBV28 and TRBJ2-7; no firm D call. V was pared by 2 bases and J by 5 bases, with 13 bases between. CDR1 is MDHEN, CDR2 SYDVKM, per germline. The CDR3 extends over 14 amino acids.

Concerning this clone: At the DNA level, this CDR3 is encoded by other sequences in the same sample as well. The V call is TRBV19, the J call TRBJ1-1; D is undetermined. Germline V lookup: CDR1 LNHDA, CDR2 SQIVND (reference sequence). V lost 2 bases and J 0 bases, leaving 7 bases between the germline ends. The CDR3 has 14 residues. CDR3 sequence: CASSILGLNTEAFF. CDR3 DNA sequence: TGTGCCAGTAGTATATTGGGTCTGAACACTGAAGCTTTCTTT.

The chain recombines TRBV4-1 with TRBJ2-3; maybe TRBD1 (5 bases). The CDR3 runs to 16 residues. V lost 3 bases to trimming and J lost 3 bases, with 16 bases between them. Germline CDR1 is MGHRA and CDR2 is YSYEKL. The CDR3 sequence is CASSQRQGFTTDTQYF. CDR3 DNA sequence: TGCGCCAGCAGCCAGCGCCAGGGTTTTACAACAGATACGCAGTATTTT.

This chain uses TRBV11-3 with TRBJ2-3; 14 nucleotides line up with TRBD2. V lost 5 bases and J lost 4; bases outside the gene matches: 8. The CDR3 runs 17 residues. In germline, CDR1 is SGHNT, CDR2 YENEEA. This CDR3 is CASSPRLAGGAADTQYF. The DNA of the CDR3 is TGTGCCAGCAGCCCCAGACTAGCGGGAGGGGCCGCAGATACGCAGTATTTT.

Concerning this clone: The same CDR3 also results from other DNA sequences found in this sample. The chain recombines TRBV30 with TRBJ2-1; D is unresolved. Trimming cost V 1 base and J 6 bases, with 4 bases left between them. This CDR3 is built from 11 residues. Germline CDR1 GTSNPN, CDR2 SVGIG (reference sequence). The CDR3, as DNA: TGTGCCTGGAGTGGGGGCAATGAGCAGTTCTTC. It codes for CAWSGGNEQFF.

V usage is TRBV28 and J usage is TRBJ2-5; D may match TRBD1 or TRBD2 (5 bases each). Germline V CDR1 and CDR2: MDHEN, SYDVKM. This CDR3 is 15 amino acids long. V was clipped by 5 bases and J by 4 bases, with 17 bases between them. CDR3 protein: CASSPRGAQGETQYF. The CDR3 nucleotides read TGTGCCAGCAGTCCTAGAGGGGCCCAGGGAGAGACCCAGTACTTC. The complete variable domain, with remaining parts taken from reference TRBV28 and TRBJ2-5, reads DVKVTQSSRYLVKRTGEKVFLECVQDMDHENMFWYRQDPGLGLRLIYFSYDVKMKEKGDIPEGYSVSREKKERFSLILESASTNQTSMYLCASSPRGAQGETQYFGPGTRLLVL.

On this clone: Other DNA sequences within the sample encode an identical CDR3. The V and J genes are TRBV27 and TRBJ1-2; possible D gene TRBD1, 6 bases. CDR1 and CDR2 (germline): MNHEY, SMNVEV (reference sequence). The CDR3 runs 13 residues. The V end lost 3 bases, the J end lost 4 bases, and 9 bases lay between the germline ends. In nucleotides, the CDR3 is TGTGCCAGCAGTTTCGGACAGAGCTATGGCTACACCTTC. It is translated as CASSFGQSYGYTF.

This clone was detected once. The chain has TRBV9 and TRBJ2-5; D might be TRBD2 (6 bases). Deletions cut 4 bases from V and 1 base from J, with 11 bases between. Germline-derived CDR1 and CDR2 are SGDLS and YYNGEE. CDR3 length: 14 residues. CDR3 coding DNA: TGTGCCAGCAGCCCCGGGACTTTCCAAGAGACCCAGTACTTC. It yields the protein CASSPGTFQETQYF.

The chain joins TRBV30 to TRBJ2-3; 8 nucleotides line up with TRBD1. In germline, CDR1 is GTSNPN, CDR2 SVGIG (reference sequence). With V trimmed by 0 bases and J by 0 bases, 8 bases remained unmatched. The CDR3 has 17 amino acids. The CDR3 coding sequence is TGTGCCTGGAGTGTACGGACAGGGAAGCCTAGCACAGATACGCAGTATTTT. Protein: CAWSVRTGKPSTDTQYF.

This sequence joins TRBV4-2 and TRBJ2-4; 8 nucleotides line up with TRBD2. The germline V gene has CDR1 LGHNA and CDR2 YNFKEQ. Trimming at V came to 0 bases and at J to 8 bases, leaving 3 bases not matched to a gene. CDR3 length: 14 residues. CDR3 DNA: TGTGCCAGCAGCCAAGAGCGGGGGGACGACATTCAGTACTTC. It codes for CASSQERGDDIQYF.

The J gene is TRBJ2-1, the V gene TRBV27; tentative D call: TRBD1 (7 bases). From germline, CDR1 is MNHEY and CDR2 SMNVEV (reference sequence). Between the trimmed V and J ends, which lost 3 bases and 8 bases, there was a span of 11 bases. This CDR3 is 13 amino acids long. The CDR3 loop reads CASSFVRGDEQFF. CDR3 sequence (DNA): TGTGCCAGCAGTTTCGTCAGGGGGGATGAGCAGTTCTTC.

This clone showed up just once. Other DNA sequences from this sample encode an identical CDR3 as well. The chain links TRBV6-5 to TRBJ2-5; 10 nucleotides match TRBD1. J gave up 2 bases and V 4 bases, and 4 bases lay outside the gene matches. CDR3 length equals 15 residues. Looked up from germline, CDR1 is MNHEY and CDR2 is SVGAGI. The CDR3 is CASSSPGQGQETQYF. CDR3 sequence (DNA): TGTGCCAGCAGTTCCCCGGGACAGGGGCAAGAGACCCAGTACTTC.

The gene calls are TRBV14 and TRBJ2-1; D is ambiguous. CDR3 length: 13 amino acids. Germline CDR1 and CDR2: SGHDN and FVKESK. V lost 5 bases, J lost 8 bases, and 13 bases lay in between. The CDR3 spells CASSDSPRDEQFF. Here the CDR3 DNA reads TGTGCCAGCAGCGACTCGCCCCGGGATGAGCAGTTCTTC. Full variable domain (rest looked up from reference TRBV14 and TRBJ2-1): EAGVTQFPSHSVIEKGQTVTLRCDPISGHDNLYWYRRVMGKEIKFLLHFVKESKQDESGMPNNRFLAERTGGTYSTLKVQPAELEDSGVYFCASSDSPRDEQFFGPGTRLTVL.

This chain uses TRBV7-2 with TRBJ2-7; D gene uncertain. The CDR3 runs 14 residues. Germline loops: CDR1 SGHTA, CDR2 FQGNSA. V was clipped by 7 bases and J by 2 bases, with 15 bases between them. Here the CDR3 reads CASTPPLTPYEQYF. CDR3 DNA: TGTGCCAGCACCCCTCCCCTGACACCCTACGAGCAGTACTTC.

V usage is TRBV6-5 and J usage is TRBJ1-1, with 9 bases that match TRBD1. CDR3 length: 15 residues. The J segment lost 3 bases and the V segment lost 4 bases, leaving 6 bases of the junction unmatched. Germline values: CDR1 MNHEY, CDR2 SVGAGI. CDR3 nucleotide sequence: TGTGCCAGCAGTTCTCCGGGACAGGGCTACACTGAAGCTTTCTTT. It is translated as CASSSPGQGYTEAFF.

CDR3 sequence: CASSLGTGYGYTF. For the CDR3, the DNA is TGTGCCAGCAGCTTAGGGACAGGGTATGGCTACACCTTC. The V and J genes are TRBV7-6 and TRBJ1-2; TRBD1 aligns across 8 bases. The germline V gene encodes CDR1 SGHVS and CDR2 FNYEAQ. This CDR3 is 13 amino acids long. Trimming removed 1 base from V and 5 bases from J; junction bases left unmatched: 0. The whole variable domain, remainder taken from reference TRBV7-6 and TRBJ1-2, is GAGVSQSPRYKVTKRGQDVALRCDPISGHVSLYWYRQALGQGPEFLTYFNYEAQQDKSGLPNDRFSAERPEGSISTLTIQRTEQRDSAMYRCASSLGTGYGYTFGSGTRLTVV.

This chain joins TRBV30 and TRBJ1-5; the D is unclear. Germline V gene data show CDR1 as GTSNPN and CDR2 as SVGIG (reference sequence). This CDR3 comprises 14 residues. Trimming cost V 0 bases and J 3 bases, with 9 bases left between them. CDR3 sequence reads: CAWSVRATNQPQHF. For the CDR3, the DNA is TGTGCCTGGAGTGTACGCGCCACCAATCAGCCCCAGCATTTT.

This clone was picked up one time. The V call is TRBV10-3, the J call TRBJ2-3, with unresolved D. Germline CDR1 reads ENHRY; CDR2 reads SYGVKD. The CDR3 spans 14 residues. V was pared by 2 bases and J by 6 bases, with 12 bases between. The CDR3 region has the DNA TGTGCCATCAGTGAGGTGGCGAGGACGGATACGCAGTATTTT. Its protein product is CAISEVARTDTQYF.

This clone was counted a single time. This chain links TRBV4-3 with TRBJ2-7, with TRBD1 as a possible D gene (5 bases). Germline CDR1 and CDR2: LGHNA and YSLEER. Trimming stripped 4 bases from V and 0 bases from J, with 10 bases between. The CDR3 consists of 14 residues. The DNA for the CDR3 is TGCGCCAGCAGCCCCGGACAAGCCTCCTACGAGCAGTACTTC. The encoded protein is CASSPGQASYEQYF.